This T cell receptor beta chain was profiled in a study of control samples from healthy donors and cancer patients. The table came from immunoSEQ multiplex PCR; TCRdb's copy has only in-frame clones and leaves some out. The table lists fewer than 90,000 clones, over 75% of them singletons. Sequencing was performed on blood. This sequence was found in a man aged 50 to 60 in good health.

The CDR3: CANSPARGMNTEAFF. In DNA form, the CDR3 reads TGTGCCAACTCACCGGCGAGGGGGATGAACACTGAAGCTTTCTTT. V and J are TRBV2 and TRBJ1-1; perhaps TRBD1 as D (6 bases). V lost 10 bases to trimming and J lost 0 bases, with 18 bases between them. Germline V gives CDR1 SNHLY, CDR2 FYNNEI. The CDR3 runs 15 residues.